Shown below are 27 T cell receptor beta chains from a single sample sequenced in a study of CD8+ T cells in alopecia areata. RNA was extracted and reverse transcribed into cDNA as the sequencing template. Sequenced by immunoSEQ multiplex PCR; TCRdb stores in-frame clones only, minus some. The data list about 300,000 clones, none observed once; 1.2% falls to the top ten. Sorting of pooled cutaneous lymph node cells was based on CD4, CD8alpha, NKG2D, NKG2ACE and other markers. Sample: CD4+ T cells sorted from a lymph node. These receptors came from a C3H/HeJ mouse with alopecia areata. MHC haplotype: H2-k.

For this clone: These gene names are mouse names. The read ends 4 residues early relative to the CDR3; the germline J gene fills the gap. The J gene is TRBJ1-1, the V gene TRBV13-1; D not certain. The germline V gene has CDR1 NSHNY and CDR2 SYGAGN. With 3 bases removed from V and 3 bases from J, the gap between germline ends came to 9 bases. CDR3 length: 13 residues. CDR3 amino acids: CASSVRVDTEVFF. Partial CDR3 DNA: TGTGCCAGCAGTGTGAGGGTAGACACA.

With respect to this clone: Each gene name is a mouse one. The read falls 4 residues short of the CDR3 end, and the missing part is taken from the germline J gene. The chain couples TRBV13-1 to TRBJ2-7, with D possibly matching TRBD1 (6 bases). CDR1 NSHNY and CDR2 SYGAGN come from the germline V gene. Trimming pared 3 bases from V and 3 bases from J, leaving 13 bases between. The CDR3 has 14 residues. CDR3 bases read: TGTGCCAGCAGTGGTCAGGGGCCCCTCTAT. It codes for CASSGQGPLY. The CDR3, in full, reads CASSGQGPLYEQYF.

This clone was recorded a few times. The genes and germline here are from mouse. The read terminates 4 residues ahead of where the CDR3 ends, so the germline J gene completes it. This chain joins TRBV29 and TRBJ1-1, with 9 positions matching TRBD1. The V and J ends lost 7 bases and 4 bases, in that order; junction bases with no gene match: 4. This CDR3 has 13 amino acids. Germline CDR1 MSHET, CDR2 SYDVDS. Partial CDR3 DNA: TGTGCTAGCAAAACAGGGGGCGGCACA. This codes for CASKTGGGT. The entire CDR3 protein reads CASKTGGGTEVFF.

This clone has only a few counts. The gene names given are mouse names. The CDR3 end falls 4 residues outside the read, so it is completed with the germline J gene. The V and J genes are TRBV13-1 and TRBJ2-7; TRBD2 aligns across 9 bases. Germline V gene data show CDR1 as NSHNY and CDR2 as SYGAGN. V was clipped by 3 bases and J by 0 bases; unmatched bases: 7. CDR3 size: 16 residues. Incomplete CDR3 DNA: TGTGCCAGCAGTGGGGTGGGGGGGCCTAGCTCCTAT. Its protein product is CASSGVGGPSSY. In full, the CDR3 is CASSGVGGPSSYEQYF.

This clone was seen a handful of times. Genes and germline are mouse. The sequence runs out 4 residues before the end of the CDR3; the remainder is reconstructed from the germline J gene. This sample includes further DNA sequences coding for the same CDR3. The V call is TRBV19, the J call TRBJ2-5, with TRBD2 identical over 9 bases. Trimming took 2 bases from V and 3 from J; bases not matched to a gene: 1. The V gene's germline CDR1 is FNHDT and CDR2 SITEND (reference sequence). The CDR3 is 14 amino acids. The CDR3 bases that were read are TGTGCCAGCAGTATTCTGGGGGGGCAAGAC. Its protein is CASSILGGQD. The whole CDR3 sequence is CASSILGGQDTQYF.

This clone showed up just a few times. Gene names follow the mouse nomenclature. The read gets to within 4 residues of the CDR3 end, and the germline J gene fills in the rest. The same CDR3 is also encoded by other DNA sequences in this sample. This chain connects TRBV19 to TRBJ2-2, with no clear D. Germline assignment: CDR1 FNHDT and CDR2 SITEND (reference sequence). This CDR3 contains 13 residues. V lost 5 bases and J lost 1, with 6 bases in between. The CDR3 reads CASRRQNTGQLYF. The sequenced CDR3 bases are TGTGCCAGCAGACGACAAAACACCGGG.

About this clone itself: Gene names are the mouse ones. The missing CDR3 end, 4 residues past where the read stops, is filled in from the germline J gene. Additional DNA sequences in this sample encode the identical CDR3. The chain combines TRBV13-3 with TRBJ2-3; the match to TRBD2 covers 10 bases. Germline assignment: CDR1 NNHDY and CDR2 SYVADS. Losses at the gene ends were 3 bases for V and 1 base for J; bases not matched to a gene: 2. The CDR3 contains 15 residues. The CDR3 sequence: CASSGTGGGAETLYF. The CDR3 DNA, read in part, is TGTGCCAGCAGTGGGACTGGGGGAGGTGCAGAA.

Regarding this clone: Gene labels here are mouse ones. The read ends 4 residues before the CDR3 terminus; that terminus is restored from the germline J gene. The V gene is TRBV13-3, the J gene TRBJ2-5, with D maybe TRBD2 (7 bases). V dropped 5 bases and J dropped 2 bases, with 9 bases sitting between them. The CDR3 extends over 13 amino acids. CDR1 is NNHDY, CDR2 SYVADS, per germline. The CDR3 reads CASRRGGQDTQYF. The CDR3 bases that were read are TGTGCCAGCAGGAGGGGGGGCCAAGAC.

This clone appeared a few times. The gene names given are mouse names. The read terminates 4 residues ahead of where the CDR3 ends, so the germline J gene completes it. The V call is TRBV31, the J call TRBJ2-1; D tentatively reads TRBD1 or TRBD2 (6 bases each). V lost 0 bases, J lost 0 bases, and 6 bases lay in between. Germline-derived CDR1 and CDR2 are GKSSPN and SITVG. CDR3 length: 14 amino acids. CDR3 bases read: TGTGCCTGGAGTCTGGGGGCTAACTATGCT. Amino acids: CAWSLGANYA. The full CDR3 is CAWSLGANYAEQFF.

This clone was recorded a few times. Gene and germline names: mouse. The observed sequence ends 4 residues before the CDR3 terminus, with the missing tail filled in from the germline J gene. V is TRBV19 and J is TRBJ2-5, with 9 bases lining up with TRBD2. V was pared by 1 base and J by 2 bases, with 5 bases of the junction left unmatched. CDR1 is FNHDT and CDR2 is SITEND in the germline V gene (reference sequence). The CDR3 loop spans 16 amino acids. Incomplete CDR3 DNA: TGTGCCAGCAGTATATGGGGGGGCGGTGGCCAAGAC. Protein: CASSIWGGGGQD. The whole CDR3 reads CASSIWGGGGQDTQYF.

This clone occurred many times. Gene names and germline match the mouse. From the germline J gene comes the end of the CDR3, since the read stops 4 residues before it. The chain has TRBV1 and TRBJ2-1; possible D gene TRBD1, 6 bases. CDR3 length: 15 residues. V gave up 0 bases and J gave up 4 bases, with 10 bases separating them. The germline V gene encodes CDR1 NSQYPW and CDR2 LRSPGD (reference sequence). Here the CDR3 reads CTCSADGTKYAEQFF. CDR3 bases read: TGCACCTGCAGTGCAGACGGGACAAAATATGCT.

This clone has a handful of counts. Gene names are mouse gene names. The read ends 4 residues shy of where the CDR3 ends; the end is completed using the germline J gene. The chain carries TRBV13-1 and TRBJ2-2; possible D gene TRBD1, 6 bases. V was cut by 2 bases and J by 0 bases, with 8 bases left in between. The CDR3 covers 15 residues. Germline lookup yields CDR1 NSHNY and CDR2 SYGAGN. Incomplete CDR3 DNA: TGTGCCAGCAGTGAGGGGACAACAAACACCGGG. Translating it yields CASSEGTTNTG. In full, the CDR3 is CASSEGTTNTGQLYF.

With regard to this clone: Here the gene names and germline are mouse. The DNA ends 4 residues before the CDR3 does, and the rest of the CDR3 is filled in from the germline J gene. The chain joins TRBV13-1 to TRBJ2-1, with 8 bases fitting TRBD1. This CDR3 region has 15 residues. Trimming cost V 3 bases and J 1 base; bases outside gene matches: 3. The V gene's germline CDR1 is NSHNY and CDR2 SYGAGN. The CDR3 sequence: CASSVGQGNYAEQFF. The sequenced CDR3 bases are TGTGCCAGCAGTGTAGGACAGGGCAACTATGCT.

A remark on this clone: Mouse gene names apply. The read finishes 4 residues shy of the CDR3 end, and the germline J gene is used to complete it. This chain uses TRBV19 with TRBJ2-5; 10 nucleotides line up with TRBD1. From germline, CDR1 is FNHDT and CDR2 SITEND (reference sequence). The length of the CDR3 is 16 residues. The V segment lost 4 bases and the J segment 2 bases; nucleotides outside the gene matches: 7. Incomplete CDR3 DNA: TGTGCCAGCAGTCGACAGGGGGCAGGTGGCCAAGAC. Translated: CASSRQGAGGQD. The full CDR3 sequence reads CASSRQGAGGQDTQYF.

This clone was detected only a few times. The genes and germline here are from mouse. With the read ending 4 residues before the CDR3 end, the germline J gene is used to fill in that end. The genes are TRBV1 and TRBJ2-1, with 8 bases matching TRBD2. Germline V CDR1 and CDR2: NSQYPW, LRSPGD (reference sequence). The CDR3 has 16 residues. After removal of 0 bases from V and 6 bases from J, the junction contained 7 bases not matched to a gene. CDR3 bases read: TGCACCTGCAGTGCAGATCCGGGGGGGCGCTTTGCT. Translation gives CTCSADPGGRFA. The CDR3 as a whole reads CTCSADPGGRFAEQFF.

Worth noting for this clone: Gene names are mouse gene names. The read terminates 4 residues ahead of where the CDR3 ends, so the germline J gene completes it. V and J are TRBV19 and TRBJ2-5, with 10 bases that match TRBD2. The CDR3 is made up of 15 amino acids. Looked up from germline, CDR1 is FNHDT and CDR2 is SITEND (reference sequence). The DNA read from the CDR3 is TGTGCCAGCAGTACTTCTGGGGGGGCGAGAGAC. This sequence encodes CASSTSGGARD. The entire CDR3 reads CASSTSGGARDTQYF.

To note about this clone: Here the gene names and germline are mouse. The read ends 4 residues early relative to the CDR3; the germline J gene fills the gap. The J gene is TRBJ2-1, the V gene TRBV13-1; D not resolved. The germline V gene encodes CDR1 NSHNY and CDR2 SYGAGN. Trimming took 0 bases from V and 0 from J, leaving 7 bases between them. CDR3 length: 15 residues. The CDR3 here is CASSDELPNYAEQFF. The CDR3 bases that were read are TGTGCCAGCAGTGATGAACTGCCTAACTATGCT.

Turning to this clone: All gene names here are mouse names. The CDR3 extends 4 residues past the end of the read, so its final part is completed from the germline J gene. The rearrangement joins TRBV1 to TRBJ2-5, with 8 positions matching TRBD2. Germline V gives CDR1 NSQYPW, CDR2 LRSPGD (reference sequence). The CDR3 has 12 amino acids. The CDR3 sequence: CTCSLGGDTQYF. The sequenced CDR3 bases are TGCACCTGCAGCCTGGGGGGAGAC.

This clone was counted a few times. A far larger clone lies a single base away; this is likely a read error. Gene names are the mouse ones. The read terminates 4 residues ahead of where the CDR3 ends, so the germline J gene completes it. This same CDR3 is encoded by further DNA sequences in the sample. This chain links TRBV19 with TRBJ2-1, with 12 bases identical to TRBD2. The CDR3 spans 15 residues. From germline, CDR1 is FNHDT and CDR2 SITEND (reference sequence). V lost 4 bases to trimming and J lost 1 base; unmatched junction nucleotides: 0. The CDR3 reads CASSGTGGNYAEQFF. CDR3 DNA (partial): TGTGCCAGCAGTGGGACTGGGGGGAACTATGCT.

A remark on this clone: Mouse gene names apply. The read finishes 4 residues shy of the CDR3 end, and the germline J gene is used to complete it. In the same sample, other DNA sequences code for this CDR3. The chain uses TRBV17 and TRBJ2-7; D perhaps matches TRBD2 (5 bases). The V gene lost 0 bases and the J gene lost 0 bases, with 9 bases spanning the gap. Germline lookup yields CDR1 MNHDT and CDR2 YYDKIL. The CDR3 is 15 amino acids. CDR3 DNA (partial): TGTGCTAGCAGTAGAGATGGTGGGGTCTCCTAT. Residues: CASSRDGGVSY. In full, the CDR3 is CASSRDGGVSYEQYF. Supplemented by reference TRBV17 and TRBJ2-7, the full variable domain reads DTTVKQNPRYKLARVGKPVNLICSQTMNHDTMYWYQKKPNQAPKLLLFYYDKILNREADTFEKFQSSRPNNSFCSLYIGSAGLEYSAMYLCASSRDGGVSYEQYFGPGTRLTVL.

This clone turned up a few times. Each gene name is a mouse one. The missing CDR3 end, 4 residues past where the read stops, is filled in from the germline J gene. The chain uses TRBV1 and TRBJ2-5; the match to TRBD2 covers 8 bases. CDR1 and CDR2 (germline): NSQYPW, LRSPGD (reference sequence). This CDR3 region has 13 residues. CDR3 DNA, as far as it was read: TGCACCTGCAGTGGAGACTGGGGCGAC. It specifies CTCSGDWGD. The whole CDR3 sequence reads CTCSGDWGDTQYF.

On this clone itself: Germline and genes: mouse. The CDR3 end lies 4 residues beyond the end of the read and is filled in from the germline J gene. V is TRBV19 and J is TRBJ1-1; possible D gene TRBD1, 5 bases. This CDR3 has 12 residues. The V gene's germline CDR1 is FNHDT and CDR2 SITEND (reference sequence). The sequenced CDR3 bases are TGTGCCAGCAGTATTTGGGGGGAA. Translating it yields CASSIWGE. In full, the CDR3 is CASSIWGEEVFF.

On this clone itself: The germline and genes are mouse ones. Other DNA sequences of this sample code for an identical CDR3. CDR3 DNA (partial): TGTGCCAGCGGTGAGACTGGGAGTAGTGCAGAA. This translates into CASGETGSSAE. The CDR3 in full is CASGETGSSAETLYF. The chain combines TRBV13-2 with TRBJ2-3; 7 nucleotides align to TRBD2. The read terminates 4 residues before the CDR3 end, so the remaining end is supplied by the germline J gene. This CDR3 spans 15 amino acids. Trimming removed 2 bases from V and 0 bases from J; junction bases left unmatched: 3. Germline loops: CDR1 NNHNN, CDR2 SYGAGS (reference sequence).

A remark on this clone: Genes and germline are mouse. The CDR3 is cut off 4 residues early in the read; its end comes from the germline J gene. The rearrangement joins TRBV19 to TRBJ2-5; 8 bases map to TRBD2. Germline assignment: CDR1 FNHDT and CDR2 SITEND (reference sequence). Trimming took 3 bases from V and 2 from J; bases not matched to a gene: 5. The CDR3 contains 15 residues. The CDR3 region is CASSTSTGVQDTQYF. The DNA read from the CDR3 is TGTGCCAGCAGTACCTCGACTGGGGTCCAAGAC. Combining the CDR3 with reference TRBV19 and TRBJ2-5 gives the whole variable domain GGIITQTPKFLIGQEGQKLTLKCQQNFNHDTMYWYRQDSGKGLRLIYYSITENDLQKGDLSEGYDASREKKSSFSLTVTSAQKNEMAVFLCASSTSTGVQDTQYFGPGTRLLVL.

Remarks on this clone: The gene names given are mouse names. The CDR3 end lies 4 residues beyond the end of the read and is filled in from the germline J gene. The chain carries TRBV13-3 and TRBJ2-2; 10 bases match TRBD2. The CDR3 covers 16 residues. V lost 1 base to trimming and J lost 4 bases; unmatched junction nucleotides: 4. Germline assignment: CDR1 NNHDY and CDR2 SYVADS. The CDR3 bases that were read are TGTGCCAGCAGTGATTCTGGGGGGGCGCCCACCGGG. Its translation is CASSDSGGAPTG. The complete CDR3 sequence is CASSDSGGAPTGQLYF.

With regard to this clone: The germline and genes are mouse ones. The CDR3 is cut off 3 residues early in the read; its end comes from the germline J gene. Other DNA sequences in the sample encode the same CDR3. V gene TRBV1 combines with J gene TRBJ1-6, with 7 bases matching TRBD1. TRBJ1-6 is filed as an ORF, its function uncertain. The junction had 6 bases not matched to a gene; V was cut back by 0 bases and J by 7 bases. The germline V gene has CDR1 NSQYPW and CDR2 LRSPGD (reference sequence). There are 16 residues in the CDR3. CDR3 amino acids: CTCSADHRGRNSPLYF. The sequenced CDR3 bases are TGCACCTGCAGTGCAGATCACAGGGGTCGGAATTCGCCC.

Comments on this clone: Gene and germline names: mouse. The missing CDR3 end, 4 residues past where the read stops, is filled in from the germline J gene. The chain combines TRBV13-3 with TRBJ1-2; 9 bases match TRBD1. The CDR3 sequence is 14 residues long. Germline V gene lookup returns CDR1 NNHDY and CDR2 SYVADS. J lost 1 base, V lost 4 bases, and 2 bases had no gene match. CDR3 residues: CASSYRGQNSDYTF. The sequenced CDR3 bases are TGTGCCAGCAGTTACAGGGGGCAAAACTCC.